This TCR beta chain was documented in a study of T-cell reconstitution after alpha-beta-depleted transplantation in children. This CDR3 contains 15 residues. V gave up 4 bases and J gave up 5 bases; unmatched junction bases: 4. The germline CDR1 and CDR2 sequences are KGHDR and SFDVKD. Unique molecular identifiers were used to barcode this TCRbeta library. TCRdb redid the calling of the PCR reads with MiXCR, one entry per CDR3 protein. The sample records 640,000 or so distinct CDR3 sequences, roughly 15% being singletons. Ten or more counts support this clonotype. Sample: PBMCs from the stem cell graft donor, taken from the stem cell graft. The J gene is TRBJ2-2, the V gene TRBV24-1; 9 positions agree with TRBD1. This TCR was recovered from a human donor who donated a stem cell graft to a child with acute myeloid leukemia. The CDR3: CATSDGDRDTGELFF. CDR3 in DNA: TGTGCCACCAGTGACGGGGACAGGGATACCGGGGAGCTGTTTTTT.